A single TCR beta chain is shown here with its context. The antigen remains unidentified. A much bigger clone sits one base away, suggesting this may be a read error. There were healthy Caucasian individuals from Russia, aged roughly 6 to 100, serving as donors. Each donor gave 9 to 10 milliliters of peripheral blood. Combining a sample-barcoded 5' primer with a J-beta primer mix, a second PCR ran for roughly 6 to 12 cycles. Individual samples furnished no less than 3 million CDR3-containing paired-end reads apiece. TCRdb reanalysed the 5' RACE reads using MiXCR and keeps one entry per CDR3 protein. The data contain about 620,000 distinct CDR3 sequences, over 40% of them singletons. Germline values: CDR1 MNHNY, CDR2 SVGAGI (reference sequence). The CDR3 is 14 amino acids. These data belong to a study of blood T cells in healthy people across ages. Study results and limitations: Per million T cells, TCR beta diversity dropped roughly linearly as age increased.

This sequence was found in an elderly woman in good health. The chain carries TRBV6-6 and TRBJ1-4; a possible D gene is TRBD1 (5 bases). The sequencing sample was made of blood. This chain's CDR3 is CASRETAANEELFF. The CDR3 region has the DNA TGTGCCAGCAGGGAGACAGCGGCTAATGAAGAACTGTTTTTT.